These T cell receptor beta chains were read from a single sample in a study of blood T cell repertoires in COVID-19. Some clones are missing from TCRdb's copy, which holds only in-frame ones; the method was immunoSEQ multiplex PCR. The sample yields some 120,000 clones, 87% seen once. The sequenced material came from peripheral blood. These receptors were taken from a woman aged 55-69 years with acute or convalescent COVID-19. Both conserved end residues are part of each CDR3. D genes are given only for firm matches. For some rows the clone size is stated as once, few or many, or as a class when expanded; others skip it.

d_gene: TRBD2
abundance: .
j_gene: TRBJ2-5
len: 16
v_gene: TRBV6-2/TRBV6-3
CDR3aa: CASSDLAGDDQETQYF
CDR3nt: TGTGCCAGCAGCGACCTAGCGGGAGATGATCAAGAGACCCAGTACTTC

d_gene: TRBD1
abundance: few
j_gene: TRBJ2-2
len: 19
v_gene: TRBV7-6
CDR3aa: CASSLAVVGGTGDTGELFF
CDR3nt: TGTGCCAGCAGCTTAGCAGTGGTAGGAGGGACAGGGGACACCGGGGAGCTGTTTTTT

d_gene: .
abundance: .
j_gene: TRBJ2-1
len: 13
v_gene: TRBV5-6
CDR3aa: CASSSGGVLGAFF
CDR3nt: TGTGCCAGCAGCTCTGGGGGCGTCCTAGGTGCGTTCTTC

d_gene: .
abundance: .
j_gene: TRBJ2-1
len: 14
v_gene: TRBV27
CDR3aa: CASSLANSYNEQFF
CDR3nt: TGTGCCAGCAGTCTAGCGAACTCCTACAATGAGCAGTTCTTC

d_gene: TRBD2
abundance: .
j_gene: TRBJ2-3
len: 15
v_gene: TRBV5-6
CDR3aa: CASSLRGRAWDTQYF
CDR3nt: TGTGCCAGCAGCCTCCGCGGGAGGGCTTGGGATACGCAGTATTTT

d_gene: TRBD1
abundance: few
j_gene: TRBJ1-1
len: 14
v_gene: TRBV5-1
CDR3aa: CASSGKAGTVEAFF
CDR3nt: TGCGCCAGCAGCGGGAAAGCCGGGACAGTTGAAGCTTTCTTT

d_gene: TRBD1
abundance: few
j_gene: TRBJ1-2
len: 16
v_gene: TRBV18
CDR3aa: CASSPRSGQINYGYTF
CDR3nt: TGTGCCAGCTCACCCAGATCGGGACAGATTAACTATGGCTACACCTTC

d_gene: .
abundance: .
j_gene: TRBJ2-7
len: 13
v_gene: TRBV18
CDR3aa: CASSQIEDYEQYF
CDR3nt: TGTGCCAGCTCACAGATTGAGGACTACGAGCAGTACTTC

d_gene: TRBD2
abundance: .
j_gene: TRBJ2-5
len: 15
v_gene: TRBV6-5
CDR3aa: CASSYTSVPRETQYF
CDR3nt: TGTGCCAGCAGCTATACTAGCGTACCAAGGGAGACCCAGTACTTC

d_gene: TRBD1
abundance: .
j_gene: TRBJ1-1
len: 15
v_gene: TRBV5-1
CDR3aa: CASSPTTDRVPEAFF
CDR3nt: TGCGCCAGCAGCCCAACCACCGACAGGGTTCCCGAAGCTTTCTTT

d_gene: .
abundance: .
j_gene: TRBJ1-1
len: 13
v_gene: TRBV7-9
CDR3aa: CASSLGGGTEAFF
CDR3nt: TGTGCCAGCAGCTTGGGGGGTGGCACTGAAGCTTTCTTT

d_gene: .
abundance: .
j_gene: TRBJ1-2
len: 15
v_gene: TRBV4-1
CDR3aa: CASSQTDRRDYGYTF
CDR3nt: TGCGCCAGCAGCCAGACAGACAGACGAGACTATGGCTACACCTTC

d_gene: .
abundance: .
j_gene: TRBJ1-3
len: 12
v_gene: TRBV25-1
CDR3aa: CASIGAGNTIYF
CDR3nt: TGTGCCAGCATAGGGGCTGGAAACACCATATATTTT

d_gene: .
abundance: .
j_gene: TRBJ1-4
len: 16
v_gene: TRBV7-6
CDR3aa: CASSPRVPATNEKLFF
CDR3nt: TGTGCCAGCAGCCCCCGGGTCCCAGCAACTAATGAAAAACTGTTTTTT

d_gene: TRBD2
abundance: .
j_gene: TRBJ2-1
len: 16
v_gene: TRBV18
CDR3aa: CASSLNGVGRVNEQFF
CDR3nt: TGTGCCAGCTCGCTCAATGGTGTCGGGAGGGTAAATGAGCAGTTCTTC

d_gene: TRBD1
abundance: .
j_gene: TRBJ2-5
len: 14
v_gene: TRBV7-8
CDR3aa: CASSWGQGPETQYF
CDR3nt: TGTGCCAGCAGCTGGGGACAGGGCCCAGAGACCCAGTACTTC

d_gene: .
abundance: .
j_gene: TRBJ1-2
len: 14
v_gene: TRBV11-2
CDR3aa: CASTVIGEDYGYTF
CDR3nt: TGTGCCAGCACCGTGATCGGGGAGGACTATGGCTACACCTTC

d_gene: TRBD1
abundance: .
j_gene: TRBJ1-1
len: 14
v_gene: TRBV10-3
CDR3aa: CAINSDRENTEAFF
CDR3nt: TGTGCCATCAACTCGGACAGGGAGAACACTGAAGCTTTCTTT

d_gene: .
abundance: .
j_gene: TRBJ1-4
len: 16
v_gene: TRBV5-1
CDR3aa: CASSWGLGGRNEKLFF
CDR3nt: TGCGCCAGCAGCTGGGGCCTGGGGGGGCGAAATGAAAAACTGTTTTTT

d_gene: .
abundance: .
j_gene: TRBJ1-4
len: 14
v_gene: TRBV5-4
CDR3aa: CASSLDQGYEKLFF
CDR3nt: TGTGCCAGCAGTTTAGACCAGGGGTATGAAAAACTGTTTTTT

d_gene: .
abundance: few
j_gene: TRBJ1-4
len: 13
v_gene: TRBV7-3
CDR3aa: CASSPGVGEKLFF
CDR3nt: TGTGCCAGCAGCCCAGGGGTTGGGGAAAAACTGTTTTTT

d_gene: TRBD1
abundance: .
j_gene: TRBJ1-2
len: 14
v_gene: TRBV6-6
CDR3aa: CASSSRTGNYGYTF
CDR3nt: TGTGCCAGCAGTTCCCGGACAGGGAACTATGGCTACACCTTC

d_gene: TRBD2
abundance: .
j_gene: TRBJ2-1
len: 16
v_gene: TRBV11-2
CDR3aa: CASSLALAGPGDEQFF
CDR3nt: TGTGCCAGCAGCTTAGCACTAGCGGGGCCCGGGGATGAGCAGTTCTTC

d_gene: .
abundance: .
j_gene: TRBJ2-7
len: 11
v_gene: TRBV28
CDR3aa: CASTGVNEQYF
CDR3nt: TGTGCCAGCACCGGTGTAAACGAGCAGTACTTC

d_gene: .
abundance: .
j_gene: TRBJ1-1
len: 13
v_gene: TRBV19
CDR3aa: CASNPAGNTEAFF
CDR3nt: TGTGCCAGTAACCCCGCCGGGAACACTGAAGCTTTCTTT

d_gene: TRBD2
abundance: .
j_gene: TRBJ2-7
len: 17
v_gene: TRBV7-8
CDR3aa: CASSLTIAGGGSYEQYF
CDR3nt: TGTGCCAGCAGCCTGACTATAGCGGGAGGGGGGTCCTACGAGCAGTACTTC

d_gene: TRBD1
abundance: .
j_gene: TRBJ2-2
len: 13
v_gene: TRBV7-8
CDR3aa: CASSTGVTGELFF
CDR3nt: TGTGCCAGCAGTACAGGGGTCACCGGGGAGCTGTTTTTT

d_gene: TRBD1
abundance: .
j_gene: TRBJ1-6
len: 18
v_gene: TRBV5-4
CDR3aa: CASSPLLPGQGSDSPLHF
CDR3nt: TGTGCCAGCAGCCCATTACTTCCGGGACAGGGTTCTGATTCACCCCTCCACTTT

d_gene: .
abundance: .
j_gene: TRBJ1-5
len: 14
v_gene: TRBV5-5
CDR3aa: CASSRDRHNQPQHF
CDR3nt: TGTGCCAGCAGCCGAGACAGGCACAATCAGCCCCAGCATTTT

d_gene: .
abundance: .
j_gene: TRBJ2-1
len: 14
v_gene: TRBV30
CDR3aa: CAWSGGGALNEQFF
CDR3nt: TGTGCCTGGAGTGGGGGCGGGGCCCTCAATGAGCAGTTCTTC

d_gene: TRBD2
abundance: .
j_gene: TRBJ2-1
len: 17
v_gene: TRBV5-1
CDR3aa: CASSLNGGTIPYNEQFF
CDR3nt: TGCGCCAGCAGCTTGAATGGCGGGACTATCCCTTACAATGAGCAGTTCTTC

d_gene: TRBD2
abundance: few
j_gene: TRBJ2-7
len: 15
v_gene: TRBV7-9
CDR3aa: CASSPRLAGAYEQYF
CDR3nt: TGTGCCAGCAGCCCACGTCTAGCGGGAGCTTACGAGCAGTACTTC

d_gene: .
abundance: .
j_gene: TRBJ2-2
len: 13
v_gene: TRBV10-1
CDR3aa: CASSQGNTGELFF
CDR3nt: TGCGCCAGCAGCCAGGGGAACACCGGGGAGCTGTTTTTT

d_gene: TRBD1
abundance: .
j_gene: TRBJ1-1
len: 14
v_gene: TRBV27
CDR3aa: CASTRTGGYTEAFF
CDR3nt: TGTGCCAGCACCCGGACAGGGGGCTATACTGAAGCTTTCTTT

d_gene: TRBD1
abundance: .
j_gene: TRBJ1-3
len: 17
v_gene: TRBV5-5
CDR3aa: CASSAGQGAIGGNTIYF
CDR3nt: TGTGCCAGCAGCGCCGGACAGGGGGCAATAGGTGGAAACACCATATATTTT

d_gene: .
abundance: .
j_gene: TRBJ1-5
len: 13
v_gene: TRBV18
CDR3aa: CASSPSNNQPQHF
CDR3nt: TGTGCCAGCTCACCAAGCAACAATCAGCCCCAGCATTTT

d_gene: .
abundance: .
j_gene: TRBJ1-2
len: 15
v_gene: TRBV19
CDR3aa: CASSSNRASNYGYTF
CDR3nt: TGTGCCAGTAGTTCTAACAGGGCCTCTAACTATGGCTACACCTTC

d_gene: .
abundance: once
j_gene: TRBJ2-7
len: 14
v_gene: TRBV6-5
CDR3aa: CASSPTYSSYEQYF
CDR3nt: TGTGCCAGCAGTCCTACCTACAGCTCCTACGAGCAGTACTTC

d_gene: TRBD2
abundance: .
j_gene: TRBJ2-7
len: 14
v_gene: TRBV30
CDR3aa: CAWNRRGGAYEQYF
CDR3nt: TGTGCCTGGAACCGCCGGGGGGGGGCCTACGAGCAGTACTTC

d_gene: .
abundance: .
j_gene: TRBJ1-1
len: 15
v_gene: TRBV7-2
CDR3aa: CASSSPGTMNTEAFF
CDR3nt: TGTGCCAGCAGCTCCCCCGGGACAATGAACACTGAAGCTTTCTTT

d_gene: .
abundance: .
j_gene: TRBJ1-4
len: 14
v_gene: TRBV4-2
CDR3aa: CASSQDNSYEKLFF
CDR3nt: TGTGCCAGCAGCCAGGACAACTCTTATGAAAAACTGTTTTTT

d_gene: .
abundance: .
j_gene: TRBJ2-3
len: 13
v_gene: TRBV19
CDR3aa: CASSGQHTDTQYF
CDR3nt: TGTGCCAGTTCCGGACAGCACACAGATACGCAGTATTTT

d_gene: .
abundance: .
j_gene: TRBJ1-4
len: 15
v_gene: TRBV18
CDR3aa: CASSPTGDRYEKLFF
CDR3nt: TGTGCCAGCTCACCAACGGGGGATCGGTATGAAAAACTGTTTTTT

d_gene: TRBD1
abundance: .
j_gene: TRBJ1-1
len: 13
v_gene: TRBV5-4
CDR3aa: CASSRQGVTEAFF
CDR3nt: TGTGCCAGCAGCAGACAGGGAGTCACTGAAGCTTTCTTT

d_gene: .
abundance: .
j_gene: TRBJ1-5
len: 14
v_gene: TRBV28
CDR3aa: CASRRLQVGQPQHF
CDR3nt: TGTGCCAGCAGAAGGCTCCAGGTGGGTCAGCCCCAGCATTTT

d_gene: .
abundance: .
j_gene: TRBJ2-2
len: 16
v_gene: TRBV5-1
CDR3aa: CASSLSSPRLAGELFF
CDR3nt: TGCGCCAGCAGCTTGTCCTCCCCCCGGTTAGCCGGGGAGCTGTTTTTT

d_gene: TRBD1
abundance: .
j_gene: TRBJ1-3
len: 14
v_gene: TRBV2
CDR3aa: CASRLTGIRNTIYF
CDR3nt: TGTGCCAGCAGACTGACAGGGATAAGGAACACCATATATTTT

d_gene: TRBD2
abundance: .
j_gene: TRBJ2-1
len: 17
v_gene: TRBV18
CDR3aa: CASSRLGGRGSYNEQFF
CDR3nt: TGTGCCAGCTCACGACTAGGCGGGAGAGGATCCTACAATGAGCAGTTCTTC

d_gene: .
abundance: .
j_gene: TRBJ1-1
len: 12
v_gene: TRBV19
CDR3aa: CASSPGNTEAFF
CDR3nt: TGTGCCAGTAGCCCGGGAAACACTGAAGCTTTCTTT

d_gene: .
abundance: once
j_gene: TRBJ1-2
len: 15
v_gene: TRBV5-5
CDR3aa: CASSPWGGANYGYTF
CDR3nt: TGTGCCAGCAGCCCCTGGGGGGGAGCTAACTATGGCTACACCTTC

d_gene: .
abundance: .
j_gene: TRBJ1-5
len: 15
v_gene: TRBV6-5
CDR3aa: CASSSSVKPNQPQHF
CDR3nt: TGTGCCAGCAGCTCATCGGTCAAGCCCAATCAGCCCCAGCATTTT

d_gene: .
abundance: once
j_gene: TRBJ1-2
len: 14
v_gene: TRBV12-5
CDR3aa: CASGLVLGVGGYTF
CDR3nt: TGTGCTAGTGGTTTGGTACTCGGGGTGGGTGGCTACACCTTC

d_gene: TRBD2
abundance: .
j_gene: TRBJ2-1
len: 15
v_gene: TRBV5-1
CDR3aa: CASSLLAGAPNEQFF
CDR3nt: TGCGCCAGCAGCCTACTAGCGGGAGCCCCTAATGAGCAGTTCTTC